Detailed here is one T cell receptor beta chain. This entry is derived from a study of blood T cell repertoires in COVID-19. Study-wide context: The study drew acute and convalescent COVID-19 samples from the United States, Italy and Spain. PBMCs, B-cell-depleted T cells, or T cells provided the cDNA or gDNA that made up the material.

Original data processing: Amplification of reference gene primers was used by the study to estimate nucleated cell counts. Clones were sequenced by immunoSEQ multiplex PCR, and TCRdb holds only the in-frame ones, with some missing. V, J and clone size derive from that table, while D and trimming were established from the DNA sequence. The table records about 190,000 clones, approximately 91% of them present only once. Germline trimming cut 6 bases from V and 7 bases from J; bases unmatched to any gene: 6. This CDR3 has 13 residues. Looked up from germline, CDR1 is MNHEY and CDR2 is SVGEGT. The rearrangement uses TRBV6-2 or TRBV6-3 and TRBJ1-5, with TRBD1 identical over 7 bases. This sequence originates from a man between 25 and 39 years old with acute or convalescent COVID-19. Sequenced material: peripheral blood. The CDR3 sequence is CASSTTGSQPQHF. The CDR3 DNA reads TGTGCCAGCAGCACGACAGGGTCCCAGCCCCAGCATTTT.